This is a list of T cell receptor beta chains from one sample in a study of T cells expressing NK-cell markers. After re-calling the 5' RACE reads, TCRdb lists one entry per CDR3 protein, DNA absent. With 500,000 to 700,000 distinct CDR3 sequences in the sample, the ten largest clones hold 3.5% to 4.5%. Sequenced material: blood T cells: a sorted CD56 or NKG2C T cell subset, CD4+ or CD8+ T cells, or bulk PBMC T cells (not recorded which). Receptors were obtained from a man between 18 and 35 years old in good health. CDR3s include the opening cysteine and the closing phenylalanine or tryptophan.

CASSDAGLYEQYF,TRBV2,TRBJ2-7
CASKEGLAIGEQYF,TRBV6-2/TRBV6-3,TRBJ2-7
CATSDLPGRSIGELEQFF,TRBV24-1,TRBJ2-1
CSVDTAGAGYTDTQYF,TRBV29-1,TRBJ2-3
CASSPGFRVHEQYF,TRBV28,TRBJ2-7
CASSKGQGSYNEQFF,TRBV5-5,TRBJ2-1
CSVDRAGVVNEQFF,TRBV29-1,TRBJ2-1
CASSLESRGSYNEQFF,TRBV7-2,TRBJ2-1
CASSHPYKGPFF,TRBV14,TRBJ2-1
CSAKGSQGQPQHF,TRBV20-1,TRBJ1-5
CATSPPSNEKLFF,TRBV15,TRBJ1-4
CASSSRDARSYNEQFF,TRBV6-2/TRBV6-3,TRBJ2-1
CASSPVIVSGSSYNEQFF,TRBV5-1,TRBJ2-1
CATFSGSARETQYF,TRBV10-3,TRBJ2-5
CASSYRAGVENTIYF,TRBV6-5,TRBJ1-3
CASSQGGSINEQFF,TRBV4-1,TRBJ2-1
CASRPFGQGSYNEQFF,TRBV6-2/TRBV6-3,TRBJ2-1
CASSEGGDARDTQYF,TRBV9,TRBJ2-3
CATSDPRSGRAYNEQFF,TRBV24-1,TRBJ2-1
CASSQEDRADRNTEAFF,TRBV4-3,TRBJ1-1
CASSFGSGINEQFF,TRBV7-9,TRBJ2-1
CASSLASGRVQGTQYF,TRBV6-5,TRBJ2-5
CSARGAGSDTEAFF,TRBV20-1,TRBJ1-1
CASSSLEDTQYF,TRBV7-9,TRBJ2-3
CASSEDTGRFQETQYF,TRBV6-1,TRBJ2-5
CASRTGTRRLFF,TRBV12-3/TRBV12-4,TRBJ2-2
CASSTSIWTGTDTQYF,TRBV7-8,TRBJ2-3
CAISAGLAGGQGFF,TRBV10-3,TRBJ2-1
CASSPEGEGVNIQYF,TRBV4-1,TRBJ2-4
CAISESGTSGRFSYEQYF,TRBV10-3,TRBJ2-7
CASSLAPRQGLNQPQHF,TRBV7-8,TRBJ1-5
CSVARGTPETQYF,TRBV29-1,TRBJ2-5
CASRTSGSREQFF,TRBV27,TRBJ2-1
CASSSRSGMSNQPQHF,TRBV12-3/TRBV12-4,TRBJ1-5
CASSSAAQGYFSTDTQYF,TRBV6-5,TRBJ2-3
CASSYGGLNTGELFF,TRBV7-9,TRBJ2-2
CATSTPHLTGELFF,TRBV15,TRBJ2-2
CASSVGLEAGETQYF,TRBV9,TRBJ2-5
CASSLVGHRSNQPQHF,TRBV12-3/TRBV12-4,TRBJ1-5
CASSQAGEAFF,TRBV3-1,TRBJ1-1
CSVSGVRGTGEQFF,TRBV29-1,TRBJ2-1
CASSYLQGNEKLFF,TRBV6-5,TRBJ1-4
CSVEGRVRVETQYF,TRBV29-1,TRBJ2-5
CSVEVPDRGPEAFF,TRBV29-1,TRBJ1-1
CASSRIAGFPRSYNEQFF,TRBV19,TRBJ2-1
CASSSTDSNQPQHF,TRBV2,TRBJ1-5
CASRSRGREVHYNEQFF,TRBV2,TRBJ2-1
CASSPQGIGELFF,TRBV9,TRBJ2-2
CASSLMSRSSTDTQYF,TRBV7-3,TRBJ2-3
CASSPPDKTYEQYF,TRBV5-1,TRBJ2-7
CASSQEGRGGYEQYF,TRBV4-3,TRBJ2-7
CAITRTSGSGDTQYF,TRBV10-3,TRBJ2-3
CASSLVGTSGSAYF,TRBV7-9,TRBJ2-7
CASSVPGVPYNEQFF,TRBV7-8,TRBJ2-1
CASSSTAAGEYTGELFF,TRBV28,TRBJ2-2
CSARGTLAGTPYEQYF,TRBV20-1,TRBJ2-7
CSVEGDRGDGYTF,TRBV29-1,TRBJ1-2